This T cell receptor (beta chain) was recovered during a study of T cells in Graves' hyperthyroidism and ophthalmopathy. Amplified regions were TCR beta CDR3 sequences from RNA transcripts. The HTBI primer set drove a first-round RT-PCR of the TCR CDR3. Via MiXCR, TCRdb re-called the multiplex PCR reads, giving one row per CDR3 protein. The sample yields about 400,000 distinct CDR3 sequences, roughly 15% seen once. The CDR3 sequence is 16 residues long. The V gene lost 4 bases and the J gene lost 15 bases, with 27 bases spanning the gap. Germline V gives CDR1 LGHDT, CDR2 YNNKEL (reference sequence). The receptor's source is a woman aged 55-70 years with Graves' ophthalmopathy. The sequenced sample consisted of blood. The genes are TRBV3-1 and TRBJ2-2; possibly TRBD1 or TRBD2 for D (6 bases each). The CDR3 DNA reads as TGTGCCAGCAGCCGGGGGCGGGGACGGGGCCGAAGTCAGGTGTTTTTT. This gives the protein CASSRGRGRGRSQVFF.